This is a list of T cell receptor beta chains from one sample in a study of blood T cells in healthy people across ages. One entry per CDR3 protein results from TCRdb running MiXCR on the 5' RACE reads. The sample lists about 780,000 distinct CDR3 sequences, roughly 46% seen once, with roughly 20% in the top ten. Sequences were obtained from blood. Receptors were obtained from an older man in good health. CDR3s include the opening cysteine and the closing phenylalanine or tryptophan. D genes are given only for firm matches. Only some rows state a clone size, as once, few, many or a class for expanded clones.

CDR3 protein,CDR3 DNA,D gene,clone size,V gene,J gene
CASSLTGRRGGETQYF,TGTGCCAGCAGCTTAACCGGTCGGAGAGGAGGGGAGACCCAGTACTTC,.,.,TRBV7-3,TRBJ2-5
CASSPRASVHYEQYF,TGTGCCAGCTCACCGCGGGCTAGCGTCCACTACGAGCAGTACTTC,.,few,TRBV18,TRBJ2-7
CSARNPSSYNEQFF,TGCAGTGCTAGAAACCCAAGCTCCTACAATGAGCAGTTCTTC,.,few,TRBV20-1,TRBJ2-1
CATSDLITDHHNEQFF,TGTGCCACCAGTGATTTAATAACGGACCATCACAATGAGCAGTTCTTC,.,.,TRBV24-1,TRBJ2-1
CSARASRETRYF,TGCAGTGCACGGGCCTCGAGGGAGACCCGGTACTTC,.,.,TRBV20-1,TRBJ2-7
CASSLGHGTYEQYF,TGTGCCAGCAGCTTAGGCCACGGAACCTACGAGCAGTACTTC,.,.,TRBV11-1,TRBJ2-7
CSVELDRSTDTQYF,TGCAGCGTTGAGCTCGACAGAAGCACAGATACGCAGTATTTT,.,.,TRBV29-1,TRBJ2-3
CASSQQPSGGTYEQYF,TGCGCCAGCAGCCAGCAGCCCAGCGGGGGGACCTACGAGCAGTACTTC,TRBD2,.,TRBV4-1,TRBJ2-7
CASKRSGMETQYF,TGTGCCAGCAAACGGTCGGGAATGGAGACCCAGTACTTC,.,.,TRBV12-3/TRBV12-4,TRBJ2-5
CTSSRSSSSYEQYF,TGTACCAGCAGCCGCTCTAGTTCCTCCTACGAGCAGTACTTC,.,.,TRBV3-1,TRBJ2-7
CAISESNRGRAEAFF,TGTGCCATCAGTGAGTCGAATCGTGGCAGAGCTGAAGCTTTCTTT,.,.,TRBV10-3,TRBJ1-1
CASRGLRGNLETQYF,TGTGCCAGCAGGGGTTTGAGGGGGAACCTTGAGACCCAGTACTTC,.,.,TRBV12-3/TRBV12-4,TRBJ2-5
CATSGASGRTDTQYF,TGTGCCACCAGTGGAGCTAGCGGGAGGACAGATACGCAGTATTTT,TRBD2,few,TRBV24-1,TRBJ2-3
CSAPGTSMETQYF,TGCAGTGCTCCCGGGACTAGCATGGAGACCCAGTACTTC,TRBD2,.,TRBV20-1,TRBJ2-5
CANSDRPPGGAGEKLFF,TGTGCCAACAGTGATCGGCCCCCGGGGGGCGCGGGTGAAAAACTGTTTTTT,.,.,TRBV2,TRBJ1-4
CSANGRGGKREGGETQYF,TGCAGTGCTAATGGACGGGGTGGGAAGCGGGAGGGCGGCGAGACCCAGTACTTC,TRBD2,few,TRBV20-1,TRBJ2-5
CAWSSGLAGMVEETQYF,TGTGCCTGGAGTTCCGGACTAGCGGGAATGGTCGAAGAGACCCAGTACTTC,TRBD2,.,TRBV30,TRBJ2-5
CASKLAGAPRDTFF,TGTGCCAGCAAACTAGCGGGAGCGCCTCGGGATACGTTCTTC,TRBD2,.,TRBV3-1,TRBJ2-1
CATSAPAGPYNEQFF,TGTGCCACCAGTGCCCCAGCGGGGCCCTACAATGAGCAGTTCTTC,TRBD2,few,TRBV24-1,TRBJ2-1
CSARDPAGGTQYF,TGCAGTGCTAGAGATCCCGCGGGGGGGACGCAGTATTTT,TRBD2,.,TRBV20-1,TRBJ2-3
CASSVGHAGGRPDTQYF,TGTGCCAGCAGCGTAGGACATGCAGGGGGGAGACCTGATACGCAGTATTTT,.,.,TRBV9,TRBJ2-3
CASWLEGASYGYTF,TGTGCCAGTTGGTTGGAGGGGGCAAGCTATGGCTACACCTTC,TRBD1,.,TRBV12-3/TRBV12-4,TRBJ1-2
CSVEGTGGHVWETQYF,TGCAGCGTTGAAGGGACAGGGGGCCACGTATGGGAGACCCAGTACTTC,TRBD1,many,TRBV29-1,TRBJ2-5
CAWNPGRDNSYNEQFF,TGTGCCTGGAACCCGGGGCGGGATAACTCCTACAATGAGCAGTTCTTC,.,.,TRBV30,TRBJ2-1
CASKGSPTDTQYF,TGTGCCAGCAAAGGATCTCCCACAGATACGCAGTATTTT,.,.,TRBV27,TRBJ2-3
CSVFRGQAEAFF,TGCAGCGTCTTTCGGGGACAGGCTGAAGCTTTCTTT,TRBD1,once,TRBV29-1,TRBJ1-1
CASSKGRRNEQFF,TGTGCCAGCAGCAAGGGGCGCCGAAATGAGCAGTTCTTC,.,.,TRBV14,TRBJ2-1
CASSTGLAGVVNEQFF,TGTGCCAGCAGTACCGGACTAGCGGGAGTCGTCAATGAGCAGTTCTTC,TRBD2,once,TRBV12-3/TRBV12-4,TRBJ2-1
CASSLIPGIPSYNEQFF,TGCGCCAGCAGCTTGATTCCTGGTATCCCATCCTACAATGAGCAGTTCTTC,.,.,TRBV5-1,TRBJ2-1
CASSVTGTGVGNEQFF,TGTGCCAGCAGCGTTACCGGGACAGGGGTGGGCAATGAGCAGTTCTTC,TRBD1,.,TRBV7-3,TRBJ2-1
CATSRDLRSRTGANYEQYF,TGTGCCACCAGCAGAGACCTACGGTCTAGGACAGGCGCCAACTACGAGCAGTACTTC,TRBD1,many,TRBV15,TRBJ2-7
CASSLYTGDVNSPLHF,TGTGCCAGCAGCCTCTATACCGGGGACGTTAATTCACCCCTCCACTTT,.,few,TRBV7-2,TRBJ1-6
CASSRAGGYEQYF,TGTGCCAGCAGCCGTGCGGGAGGCTACGAGCAGTACTTC,TRBD2,many,TRBV7-2,TRBJ2-7
CASSSQVYNEQFF,TGTGCCAGCAGTTCCCAGGTTTACAATGAGCAGTTCTTC,.,few,TRBV9,TRBJ2-1
CGVGRDTGELFF,TGTGGAGTGGGGAGAGACACCGGGGAGCTGTTTTTT,.,.,TRBV11-3,TRBJ2-2
CAISASRGGSEAFF,TGTGCCATCAGTGCCTCTAGGGGCGGCTCTGAAGCTTTCTTT,.,once,TRBV10-3,TRBJ1-1
CATSSGTEFYEQYF,TGTGCCACTAGCTCCGGGACAGAATTCTACGAGCAGTACTTC,TRBD1,.,TRBV12-3/TRBV12-4,TRBJ2-7